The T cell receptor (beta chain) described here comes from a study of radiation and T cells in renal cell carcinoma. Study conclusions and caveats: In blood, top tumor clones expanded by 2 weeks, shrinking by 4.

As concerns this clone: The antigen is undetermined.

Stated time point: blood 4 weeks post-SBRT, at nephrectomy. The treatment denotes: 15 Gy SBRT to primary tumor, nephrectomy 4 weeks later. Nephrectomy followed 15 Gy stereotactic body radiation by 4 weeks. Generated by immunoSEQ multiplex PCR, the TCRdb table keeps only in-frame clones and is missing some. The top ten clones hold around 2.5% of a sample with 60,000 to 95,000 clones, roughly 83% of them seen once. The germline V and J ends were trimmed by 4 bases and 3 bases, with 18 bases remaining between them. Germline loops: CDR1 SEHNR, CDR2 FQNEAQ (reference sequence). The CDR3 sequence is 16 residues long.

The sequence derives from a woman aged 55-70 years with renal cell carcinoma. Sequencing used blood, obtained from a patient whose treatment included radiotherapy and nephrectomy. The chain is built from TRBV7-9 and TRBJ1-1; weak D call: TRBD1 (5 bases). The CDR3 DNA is TGTGCCAGCAGCTCACCTGTAGGGGATGCGGACACTGAAGCTTTCTTT. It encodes CASSSPVGDADTEAFF.